What follows are 25 T cell receptor beta chains derived from one specimen sequenced in a study of cytomegalovirus exposure and HLA in healthy donors. PCR primers comprised 60 Vbeta and 13 Jbeta primers. Repertoires were generated with immunoSEQ multiplex PCR, while TCRdb's copy carries only in-frame clones and drops some. The sample lists about 120,000 clones, about 80% occurring once. Sequencing used PBMCs. The receptor set was obtained from a female donor in good health and CMV-seropositive.

The genes are TRBV7-3 and TRBJ2-3, with D possibly being TRBD1 (6 bases). V was trimmed by 5 bases and J by 3 bases, leaving 18 bases between them. This CDR3 spans 16 amino acids. Germline V CDR1 and CDR2: SGHTA, FQGTGA. CDR3 sequence reads: CASSLRQAGRTDTQYF. CDR3 sequence (DNA): TGTGCCAGCAGCCTCCGACAGGCAGGAAGAACAGATACGCAGTATTTT.

The chain links TRBV2 to TRBJ1-1, with TRBD1 matching over 9 bases. The CDR3 has 14 residues. With 4 bases clipped from V and 1 base from J, the junction kept 1 base outside the gene matches. Germline values: CDR1 SNHLY, CDR2 FYNNEI. This CDR3 reads CASSGGQGNTEAFF. The CDR3 DNA reads TGTGCCAGCAGTGGGGGACAGGGGAACACTGAAGCTTTCTTT.

V is TRBV4-2 and J is TRBJ1-2; D may be TRBD1 (5 bases). The CDR3 is made up of 13 amino acids. Germline V gene sequence: CDR1 LGHNA, CDR2 YNFKEQ. V was pared by 5 bases and J by 4 bases, with 11 bases between. CDR3 amino acids: CASSDGQLYGYTF. The CDR3 nucleotides read TGTGCCAGCAGCGACGGACAACTCTATGGCTACACCTTC.

This clone showed up just once. The chain has TRBV9 and TRBJ2-2, with D possibly matching TRBD1 (7 bases). The ends were cut back, 3 bases at V and 6 bases at J, with 18 bases in the middle. The germline V gene has CDR1 SGDLS and CDR2 YYNGEE. The CDR3 totals 16 residues. Here the CDR3 reads CASSAREGGGAGELFF. CDR3 sequence (DNA): TGTGCCAGCAGCGCCCGTGAAGGGGGCGGGGCCGGGGAGCTGTTTTTT. Based on the CDR3 plus reference TRBV9 and TRBJ2-2, the full variable domain is DSGVTQTPKHLITATGQRVTLRCSPRSGDLSVYWYQQSLDQGLQFLIQYYNGEERAKGNILERFSAQQFPDLHSELNLSSLELGDSALYFCASSAREGGGAGELFFGEGSRLTVL.

The J gene is TRBJ2-7, the V gene TRBV6-5; TRBD2 aligns across 9 bases. Per the germline V gene, CDR1 is MNHEY and CDR2 is SVGAGI. The CDR3 is 14 amino acids. Trimming took 5 bases from V and 3 from J; bases not matched to a gene: 5. The chain's CDR3 is CASSRRTSDYEQYF. The CDR3 DNA reads as TGTGCCAGCAGTAGAAGGACTAGCGACTACGAGCAGTACTTC.

The J gene is TRBJ1-1, the V gene TRBV29-1; 11 nucleotides align to TRBD1. With 4 bases clipped from V and 7 bases from J, the junction kept 5 bases outside the gene matches. Germline V CDR1 and CDR2: SQVTM, ANQGSEA. This CDR3 is built from 13 residues. The CDR3 region has the DNA TGCAGCGTTGGGAGGGACAGGGGGGTTGAAGCTTTCTTT. It is translated as CSVGRDRGVEAFF.

V is TRBV5-4 and J is TRBJ1-4; D might be TRBD1 (6 bases). The CDR3 loop spans 16 amino acids. Trimming removed 3 bases at V and 14 bases at J, with 26 bases between. Germline V lookup: CDR1 SGHNT, CDR2 YYREEE (reference sequence). CDR3 bases: TGTGCCAGCAGCTCCGAGAGAAAGACAGGTCCGGGAATGCTGTTTTTT. Its protein is CASSSERKTGPGMLFF. The variable domain in full, completed from reference TRBV5-4 and TRBJ1-4, reads ETGVTQSPTHLIKTRGQQVTLRCSSQSGHNTVSWYQQALGQGPQFIFQYYREEENGRGNFPPRFSGLQFPNYSSELNVNALELDDSALYLCASSSERKTGPGMLFFGSGTQLSVL.

CDR3 sequence reads: CASSPLDPVLGYGYTF. The DNA for the CDR3 is TGTGCCAGCTCACCTCTAGATCCGGTCTTGGGCTATGGCTACACCTTC. This chain connects TRBV18 to TRBJ1-2, with D uncertain. Germline V CDR1 and CDR2: KGHSH, LQKENI. V gave up 3 bases and J gave up 4 bases, with 18 bases separating them. The CDR3 extends over 16 amino acids.

The chain is built from TRBV10-3 and TRBJ1-1, with 11 bases matching TRBD1. V gave up 8 bases and J gave up 0 bases; unmatched junction bases: 5. The CDR3 extends over 15 amino acids. Per germline, CDR1 ENHRY and CDR2 SYGVKD. The CDR3 nucleotides are TGTGCCATCGGGGGACAGGGGGAACTGAACACTGAAGCTTTCTTT. Protein: CAIGGQGELNTEAFF.

The CDR3 sequence: CAISPDKYSNQPQHF. In nucleotides, the CDR3 is TGTGCCATCAGCCCCGACAAGTATAGCAATCAGCCCCAGCATTTT. V is TRBV10-3 and J is TRBJ1-5; D call uncertain. In germline, CDR1 is ENHRY, CDR2 SYGVKD. Trimming took 6 bases from V and 0 from J, leaving 12 bases between them. This CDR3 comprises 15 residues.

This chain connects TRBV7-3 to TRBJ1-1; D not certain. Germline CDR1 reads SGHTA; CDR2 reads FQGTGA. Between the trimmed V and J ends, which lost 0 bases and 2 bases, there was a span of 10 bases. The CDR3 runs to 15 residues. The CDR3 spells CASSLTGVGNTEAFF. CDR3 DNA sequence: TGTGCCAGCAGCTTAACCGGGGTGGGCAACACTGAAGCTTTCTTT.

This sequence joins TRBV1 and TRBJ2-5; the D call TRBD2 from the table was never checked on the DNA. TRBV1 is a listed pseudogene. CDR3 size: 15 residues. The CDR3 sequence: CTSSHLAGIQETQYF. The CDR3 coding sequence is TGCACCAGCAGCCACCTAGCGGGCATACAAGAGACCCAGTACTTC.

This chain connects TRBV6-5 to TRBJ1-1; maybe TRBD1 (5 bases). V shed 5 bases and J shed 6 bases, with 13 bases lying between them. CDR1 and CDR2 from the germline V gene are MNHEY and SVGAGI. The CDR3 runs to 13 residues. CDR3: CASSPVRDSEAFF. The CDR3 nucleotides are TGTGCCAGCAGTCCCGTCAGGGATTCTGAAGCTTTCTTT.

This chain uses TRBV28 with TRBJ1-5; 7 positions match TRBD1. CDR3 length: 14 amino acids. Germline lookup yields CDR1 MDHEN and CDR2 SYDVKM. V lost 8 bases to trimming and J lost 3 bases; unmatched junction nucleotides: 7. The DNA of the CDR3 is TGTGCCAGCGTCTCAGGGGGTTACAATCAGCCCCAGCATTTT. This sequence encodes CASVSGGYNQPQHF.

The chain joins TRBV5-1 to TRBJ2-7; the D gene is possibly TRBD1 (5 bases). The CDR3 has 14 residues. In germline, CDR1 is SGHRS, CDR2 YFSETQ. V was clipped by 1 base and J by 6 bases, with 14 bases between them. CDR3 in DNA: TGCGCCAGCAGCTTGATGGGCAGGGAAGGCGAGCAGTACTTC. The encoded protein is CASSLMGREGEQYF.

V is TRBV7-9 and J is TRBJ2-2, with D unresolved. The CDR3 spans 12 residues. Trimming removed 8 bases at V and 6 bases at J, with 10 bases between. Per the germline V gene, CDR1 is SEHNR and CDR2 is FQNEAQ (reference sequence). CDR3 bases: TGTGCCAGCCGACTGTCCGCCGGGGAGCTGTTTTTT. This gives the protein CASRLSAGELFF. The entire variable domain, with the rest obtained from reference TRBV7-9 and TRBJ2-2, is as follows: DTGVSQNPRHKITKRGQNVTFRCDPISEHNRLYWYRQTLGQGPEFLTYFQNEAQLEKSRLLSDRFSAERPKGSFSTLEIQRTEQGDSAMYLCASRLSAGELFFGEGSRLTVL.

The rearrangement joins TRBV10-3 to TRBJ2-1, with D possibly being TRBD2 (6 bases). The CDR3 is 15 residues long. CDR1 ENHRY and CDR2 SYGVKD come from the germline V gene. Trimming took 2 bases from V and 2 from J, leaving 10 bases between them. CDR3 DNA sequence: TGTGCCATCAGTGAGGGGGAGGTCACCTACAATGAGCAGTTCTTC. This codes for CAISEGEVTYNEQFF.

This clone was observed a few times. The CDR3 DNA reads as TGTGCCATCAGTGAGTCCGGACTTAACACTGAAGCTTTCTTT. Protein: CAISESGLNTEAFF. V is TRBV10-3 and J is TRBJ1-1; no definite D call. The CDR3 contains 14 residues. V lost 0 bases to trimming and J lost 2 bases, with 7 bases between them. Germline CDR1 reads ENHRY; CDR2 reads SYGVKD.

The chain couples TRBV25-1 to TRBJ2-2; TRBD2 is a possible D gene (6 bases). The germline gives CDR1 MGHDK, CDR2 SYGVNS. V gave up 2 bases and J gave up 4 bases, with 11 bases separating them. This CDR3 is built from 15 residues. The CDR3 loop is CASSEIGTATGELFF. The CDR3 region has the DNA TGTGCCAGCAGTGAAATCGGGACTGCCACCGGGGAGCTGTTTTTT.

The rearrangement uses TRBV11-2 and TRBJ2-2, with D possibly matching TRBD1 (6 bases). The CDR3 totals 13 residues. From germline, CDR1 is SGHAT and CDR2 FQNNGV. V was pared by 3 bases and J by 9 bases, with 11 bases between. The DNA for the CDR3 is TGTGCCAGCAGCTTCCACAGGGAAAGGGAGCTGTTTTTT. Its protein product is CASSFHRERELFF. Combining the CDR3 with reference TRBV11-2 and TRBJ2-2 gives the whole variable domain EAGVAQSPRYKIIEKRQSVAFWCNPISGHATLYWYQQILGQGPKLLIQFQNNGVVDDSQLPKDRFSAERLKGVDSTLKIQPAKLEDSAVYLCASSFHRERELFFGEGSRLTVL.

The V gene is TRBV19, the J gene TRBJ1-4; TRBD1 matches 7 bases. V lost 4 bases and J lost 11; bases outside the gene matches: 7. This CDR3 has 13 residues. Germline values: CDR1 LNHDA, CDR2 SQIVND (reference sequence). The CDR3 region has the DNA TGTGCCAGTAGTACCCAGGGGGTAGAGAAACTGTTTTTT. Protein sequence: CASSTQGVEKLFF.

V is TRBV5-1 and J is TRBJ2-1, with 10 bases aligning to TRBD1. V gave up 4 bases and J gave up 6 bases; unmatched junction bases: 10. This CDR3 has 16 residues. Germline CDR1 and CDR2: SGHRS and YFSETQ. For the CDR3, the DNA is TGCGCCAGCAGCAAACAGACAGGGGGCGGTTTCAATGAGCAGTTCTTC. This gives the protein CASSKQTGGGFNEQFF.

CDR3 nucleotide sequence: TGCGCCAGCAGCCAAGTGTTGGGGGGTGATACTGAAGCTTTCTTT. It specifies CASSQVLGGDTEAFF. V is TRBV4-1 and J is TRBJ1-1, with a weak D call TRBD1 (5 bases). The germline V and J ends were trimmed by 1 base and 5 bases, with 14 bases remaining between them. CDR3 length equals 15 residues. Germline CDR1 is MGHRA and CDR2 is YSYEKL.

In this sample, this clone turned up a few times. This chain joins TRBV10-3 and TRBJ2-5; TRBD1 agrees at 10 bases. The CDR3 is 16 amino acids. The V and J ends lost 4 bases and 11 bases, in that order; junction bases with no gene match: 16. The germline V gene encodes CDR1 ENHRY and CDR2 SYGVKD. CDR3 DNA sequence: TGTGCCATCAGTGGTGGAGGGGACAGGGGAGTGTGGGAGCAGTACTTC. Translation: CAISGGGDRGVWEQYF.

The DNA for the CDR3 is TGTGCCAGTAGTATGCGGGGTAACACCGGGGAGCTGTTTTTT. Protein: CASSMRGNTGELFF. The chain carries TRBV19 and TRBJ2-2; a possible D gene is TRBD2 (6 bases). The V end lost 3 bases, the J end lost 2 bases, and 7 bases lay between the germline ends. This CDR3 is built from 14 residues. Germline V CDR1 and CDR2: LNHDA, SQIVND (reference sequence). Supplemented by reference TRBV19 and TRBJ2-2, the full variable domain reads DGGITQSPKYLFRKEGQNVTLSCEQNLNHDAMYWYRQDPGQGLRLIYYSQIVNDFQKGDIAEGYSVSREKKESFPLTVTSAQKNPTAFYLCASSMRGNTGELFFGEGSRLTVL.